This T cell receptor beta chain came from a study of T-cell memory formation after mild COVID-19. Via MiXCR, TCRdb re-called the 5' RACE reads, giving one row per CDR3 protein. The data hold roughly 190,000 distinct CDR3 sequences, with over 9.5% observed a single time. The CDR3 loop spans 13 amino acids. Trimming cost V 7 bases and J 5 bases, with 17 bases left between them. Germline values: CDR1 SQVTM, CDR2 ANQGSEA. This clonotype was observed a handful of times. The chain joins TRBV29-1 to TRBJ2-5, with D unclear. Sequenced material: PBMCs or a T cell subset sorted from them (not recorded which). This clonotype was sampled from a man in his late teens or twenties who had mild COVID-19 (a few samples of this study predate the infection). Cell type and time point are not known. CDR3 bases: TGCAGCGCCATGTCGGCCGCCGGGGAGACCCAGTACTTC. Amino acid sequence: CSAMSAAGETQYF. The whole variable domain, filled in from reference TRBV29-1 and TRBJ2-5, reads SAVISQKPSRDICQRGTSLTIQCQVDSQVTMMFWYRQQPGQSLTLIATANQGSEATYESGFVIDKFPISRPNLTFSTLTVSNMSPEDSSIYLCSAMSAAGETQYFGPGTRLLVL.